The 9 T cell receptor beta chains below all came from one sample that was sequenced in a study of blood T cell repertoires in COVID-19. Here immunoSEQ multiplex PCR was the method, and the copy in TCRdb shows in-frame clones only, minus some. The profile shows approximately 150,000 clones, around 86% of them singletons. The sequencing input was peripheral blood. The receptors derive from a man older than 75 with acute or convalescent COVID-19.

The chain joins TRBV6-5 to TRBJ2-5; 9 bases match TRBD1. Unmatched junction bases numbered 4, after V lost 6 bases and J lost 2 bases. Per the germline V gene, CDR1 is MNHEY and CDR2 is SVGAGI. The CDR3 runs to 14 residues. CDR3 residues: CASRFGTGQETQYF. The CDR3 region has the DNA TGTGCCAGCAGATTCGGGACAGGGCAAGAGACCCAGTACTTC.

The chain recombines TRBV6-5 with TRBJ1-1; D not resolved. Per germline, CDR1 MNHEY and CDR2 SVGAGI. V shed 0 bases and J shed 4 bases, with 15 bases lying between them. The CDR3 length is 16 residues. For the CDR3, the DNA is TGTGCCAGCAGTTACTCGACTACCGGGGTAGGCACTGAAGCTTTCTTT. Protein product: CASSYSTTGVGTEAFF.

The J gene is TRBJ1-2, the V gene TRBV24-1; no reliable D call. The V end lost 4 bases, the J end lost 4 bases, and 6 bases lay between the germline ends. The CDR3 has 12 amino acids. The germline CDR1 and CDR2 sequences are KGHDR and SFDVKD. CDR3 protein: CATSDRGYGYTF. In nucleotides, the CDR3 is TGTGCCACCAGTGACCGGGGCTATGGCTACACCTTC.

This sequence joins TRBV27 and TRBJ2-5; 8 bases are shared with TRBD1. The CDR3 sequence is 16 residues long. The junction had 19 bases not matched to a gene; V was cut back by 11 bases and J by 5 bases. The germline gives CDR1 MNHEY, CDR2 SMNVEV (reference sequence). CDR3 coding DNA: TGTGCCTCCTCGGAACGGGGACAGGCGGTCGGGGAGACCCAGTACTTC. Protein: CASSERGQAVGETQYF.

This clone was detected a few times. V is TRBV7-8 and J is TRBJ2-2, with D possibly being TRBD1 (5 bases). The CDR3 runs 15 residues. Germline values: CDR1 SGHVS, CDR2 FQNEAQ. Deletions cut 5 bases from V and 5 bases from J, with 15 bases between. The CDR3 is CASSQHDPGTGELFF. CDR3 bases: TGTGCCAGCAGCCAACACGACCCAGGGACCGGGGAGCTGTTTTTT.

The CDR3 nucleotides read TGTGCCAGTAGTGACGGACAACGTCTCGAGATATTTCAGCCCCAGCATTTT. Translation: CASSDGQRLEIFQPQHF. This chain connects TRBV19 to TRBJ1-5; TRBD1 might be the D (5 bases). The germline CDR1 and CDR2 sequences are LNHDA and SQIVND (reference sequence). The germline V and J ends were trimmed by 5 bases and 6 bases, with 23 bases remaining between them. This CDR3 has 17 amino acids.

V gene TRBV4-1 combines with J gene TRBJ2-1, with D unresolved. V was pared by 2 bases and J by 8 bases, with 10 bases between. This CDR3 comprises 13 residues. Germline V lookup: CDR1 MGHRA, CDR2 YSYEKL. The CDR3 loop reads CASSQPTGDEQFF. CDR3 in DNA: TGCGCCAGCAGCCAACCGACTGGAGATGAGCAGTTCTTC.

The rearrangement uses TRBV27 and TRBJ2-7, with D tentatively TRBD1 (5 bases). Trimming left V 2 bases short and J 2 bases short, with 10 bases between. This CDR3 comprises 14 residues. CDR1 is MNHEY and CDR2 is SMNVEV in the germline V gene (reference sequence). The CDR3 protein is CASSLNRLAYEQYF. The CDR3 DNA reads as TGTGCCAGCAGTTTAAACAGGCTCGCCTACGAGCAGTACTTC.

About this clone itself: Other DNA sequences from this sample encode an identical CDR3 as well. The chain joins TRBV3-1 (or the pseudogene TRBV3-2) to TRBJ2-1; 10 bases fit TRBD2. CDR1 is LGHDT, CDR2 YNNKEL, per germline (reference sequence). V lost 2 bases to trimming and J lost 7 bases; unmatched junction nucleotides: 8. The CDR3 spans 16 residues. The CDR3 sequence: CASSQSLAGGQNEQFF. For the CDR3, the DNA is TGTGCCAGCAGCCAATCGTTAGCGGGGGGACAAAATGAGCAGTTCTTC.